A selection of T cell receptor beta chains follows, all from one sample in a study of T cells after yellow fever vaccination. Each CDR3 protein gets one entry after TCRdb re-called the 5' RACE reads with MiXCR. The profile covers some 400,000 distinct CDR3 sequences, with approximately 18% appearing a single time and around 17% taken by the ten largest. The sample here was PBMCs, taken before the yellow fever booster vaccination. The receptors were gathered from a man aged 18 to 30 who received the YFV17D yellow fever vaccine. Each CDR3 is given with its conserved first and last residue. D genes are given only for firm matches. Clone size is not always given. Where it is, it says once, few, many or a class for expanded clones.

J	V	size	D	length	DNA	CDR3
TRBJ1-1	TRBV20-1	few	.	13	TGCAGTGCTAGCACCATATCCCACACTGAAGCTTTCTTT	CSASTISHTEAFF
TRBJ2-3	TRBV5-5	.	TRBD2	16	TGTGCCAGCAGCTTGAGCTCGCGGGGGGCCCCAGATACGCAGTATTTT	CASSLSSRGAPDTQYF
TRBJ1-5	TRBV18	.	.	15	TGTGCCAGCTCACCGGGTCGGGGACCGGAGCAGCCCCAGCATTTT	CASSPGRGPEQPQHF
TRBJ2-3	TRBV20-1	.	TRBD1	15	TGCAGTGCTAGGAGTAGGGACAGCAGCACAGATACGCAGTATTTT	CSARSRDSSTDTQYF
TRBJ1-4	TRBV6-5	.	TRBD1	13	TGTGCCAGCAGTACTACAGGGGATGAAAAACTGTTTTTT	CASSTTGDEKLFF
TRBJ1-2	TRBV10-3	few	TRBD1	14	TGTGCCATCAGGACCGGGACAGGTGACTATGGCTACACCTTC	CAIRTGTGDYGYTF
TRBJ1-1	TRBV16	.	.	13	TGTGCCAGCAGCCAATCAGGCCTATTTGAAGCTTTCTTT	CASSQSGLFEAFF
TRBJ2-3	TRBV20-1	few	TRBD2	16	TGCAGTGCTAGAGGTGACGGGGGGGTAAGCACAGATACGCAGTATTTT	CSARGDGGVSTDTQYF
TRBJ2-3	TRBV18	.	TRBD1	16	TGTGCCAGCTCACGTTGGCAGGGGGCTGGGGCAGATACGCAGTATTTT	CASSRWQGAGADTQYF
TRBJ2-5	TRBV6-2/TRBV6-3	.	TRBD2	14	TGTGCCAGCAGCCGTTCAGCGGGGGAAGAGACCCAGTACTTC	CASSRSAGEETQYF
TRBJ1-4	TRBV4-3	few	.	16	TGCGCCAGCAGCCAAGATGGTTCTCCAACTAATGAAAAACTGTTTTTT	CASSQDGSPTNEKLFF
TRBJ1-2	TRBV7-2	.	.	16	TGTGCCAGCAGCTTATATGGAGGCAGAGCTAACTATGGCTACACCTTC	CASSLYGGRANYGYTF
TRBJ2-1	TRBV7-3	.	TRBD1	15	TGTGCCAGCAGCTTAGACAGGGGCACTCTAAATGAGCAGTTCTTC	CASSLDRGTLNEQFF
TRBJ2-1	TRBV19	.	TRBD2	13	TGTGCCACCAAGCGGGGACTCCCCAATGAGCAGTTCTTC	CATKRGLPNEQFF
TRBJ1-5	TRBV25-1	few	TRBD1	15	TGTGCCAGCAGTGAAGGACAGGGGTCTGTTCAGCCCCAGCATTTT	CASSEGQGSVQPQHF
TRBJ2-5	TRBV7-9	.	TRBD2	19	TGTGCCAGCAGCTTAACGTCGGTCCTAGCGGGGCCGGGGGAGGAGACCCAGTACTTC	CASSLTSVLAGPGEETQYF
TRBJ1-2	TRBV15	few	.	15	TGTGCCACCAGCAGAGATCTCAGAAGGGAAGCTGGCTACACCTTC	CATSRDLRREAGYTF
TRBJ2-3	TRBV5-1	.	TRBD2	15	TGCGCCAGCAGCTTGGGACTAGCGGGGGTTGATACGCAGTATTTT	CASSLGLAGVDTQYF
TRBJ2-5	TRBV24-1	.	TRBD1	15	TGTGCCACCAGTGAAGATCAGGGGGCCGGGGAGACCCAGTACTTC	CATSEDQGAGETQYF
TRBJ2-5	TRBV7-9	.	.	14	TGTGCCAGCAGCCTTGGGGCTACCAGAGAGACCCAGTACTTC	CASSLGATRETQYF
TRBJ2-5	TRBV6-5	many	TRBD2	16	TGTGCCAGCAGTTACTCCGGGACTAGCGGGGGAGAGACCCAGTACTTC	CASSYSGTSGGETQYF
TRBJ1-2	TRBV29-1	.	.	15	TGCAGCGTTGAAGATCGTATGGTAATCGCCTCTGGCTACACCTTC	CSVEDRMVIASGYTF
TRBJ1-5	TRBV23-1	.	.	14	TGCGCCAGCAGCCCGGAAAGGAGCAATCAGCCCCAGCATTTT	CASSPERSNQPQHF
TRBJ2-3	TRBV14	.	.	13	TGTGCCAGCAGCCTTTCCCTATCAGATACGCAGTATTTT	CASSLSLSDTQYF
TRBJ1-3	TRBV7-8	.	TRBD1	12	TGTGCCAGCAGCTGGGGACAGGGCCCTATGTATTTT	CASSWGQGPMYF
TRBJ2-7	TRBV5-1	few	.	11	TGCGCCAGCAGCCTGGAAGGAGGGCAGTACTTC	CASSLEGGQYF
TRBJ2-4	TRBV4-3	.	.	16	TGCGCCAGCAGCCAGAGCCCAGGAATAGCCAAAAACATTCAGTACTTC	CASSQSPGIAKNIQYF
TRBJ1-1	TRBV27	few	.	14	TGTGCCAGCTGGAGGGCACTACACGACACTGAAGCTTTCTTT	CASWRALHDTEAFF
TRBJ2-5	TRBV9	.	TRBD1	14	TGTGCCAGCAGCCCCCGGGACAGGGTCGAGACCCAGTACTTC	CASSPRDRVETQYF
TRBJ2-5	TRBV20-1	few	.	14	TGCAGTGCCGCCGGACGTTCGGCCAGGGAGACCCAGTACTTC	CSAAGRSARETQYF
TRBJ2-7	TRBV6-6	.	.	13	TGTGCCAGCAGTTTGACCGTCGGGCGGGAGCAGTACTTC	CASSLTVGREQYF
TRBJ2-2	TRBV27	.	.	14	TGTGCCAGCAGTTTAATCAGGGAAGCCGGGGAGCTGTTTTTT	CASSLIREAGELFF
TRBJ2-1	TRBV27	.	TRBD2	15	TGCACCAGCAGTCCAAGGACTAGCGGCGACAATGAGCAGTTCTTC	CTSSPRTSGDNEQFF
TRBJ1-2	TRBV5-1	.	TRBD1	15	TGCGCCAGCAGCCTGGGACAGGGGGACCGCTATGGCTACACCTTC	CASSLGQGDRYGYTF
TRBJ1-3	TRBV29-1	.	.	16	TGCAGCGTTGAAAGCGGTCAAGAGGTACCCGGAAACACCATATATTTT	CSVESGQEVPGNTIYF
TRBJ2-7	TRBV4-1	many	.	13	TGCGCCAGCAGCCAAGATGACAGCTACGAGCAGTACTTC	CASSQDDSYEQYF
TRBJ2-3	TRBV5-1	.	TRBD1	15	TGCGCCAGCAGCTTGGGACAGGGTTACACAGATACGCAGTATTTT	CASSLGQGYTDTQYF
TRBJ2-5	TRBV6-6	few	TRBD2	17	TGTGCCAGCAGTTATCTGGGTAGCGGGGGGGCAGGAGAGACCCAGTACTTC	CASSYLGSGGAGETQYF
TRBJ1-6	TRBV20-1	.	TRBD1	14	TGCAGTGCTAGTCAGGACAGGGACAACTCACCCCTCCACTTT	CSASQDRDNSPLHF
TRBJ2-1	TRBV4-3	.	TRBD1	16	TGCGCCAGCAGTTCGTTACAGGGGCCCCCCACTAATGAGCAGTTCTTC	CASSSLQGPPTNEQFF
TRBJ1-2	TRBV12-3/TRBV12-4	few	.	15	TGTGCCAGCCGTGAGACAGTGGGGGGGAACTATGGCTACACCTTC	CASRETVGGNYGYTF
TRBJ2-5	TRBV11-1	.	TRBD2	16	TGTGCCAGCAGCTTCCTCGGCGGGCGCGGGGGAGAGACCCAGTACTTC	CASSFLGGRGGETQYF
TRBJ2-1	TRBV4-3	few	TRBD1	15	TGCGCCAGCAGCCATGGCCCGGACGGGACAGGAGTGCAGTTCTTC	CASSHGPDGTGVQFF
TRBJ2-3	TRBV6-4	many	.	13	TGTGCCAGCGCCTTCCGCTCCCAAGATACGCAGTATTTT	CASAFRSQDTQYF
TRBJ1-1	TRBV7-6	.	TRBD1	14	TGTGCCAGCAGCCCCTGGACAGGGGATACTGAAGCTTTCTTT	CASSPWTGDTEAFF
TRBJ1-1	TRBV11-2	few	.	14	TGTGCCAGCAGCCAAGGTCGGGCGAACACTGAAGCTTTCTTT	CASSQGRANTEAFF
TRBJ2-7	TRBV6-1	.	TRBD2	15	TGTGCCAGCAGTGATTCTGGGACTAGCCGCTACGAGCAGTACTTC	CASSDSGTSRYEQYF
TRBJ2-2	TRBV4-1	.	TRBD1	19	TGCGCCAGCAGCCAGTCCGGGACAGGGCTTCACTTGGGCACCGGGGAGCTGTTTTTT	CASSQSGTGLHLGTGELFF
TRBJ1-5	TRBV20-1	.	TRBD1	13	TGCAGTGCTAGTTTGCAGGGGGATCAGCCCCAGCATTTT	CSASLQGDQPQHF
TRBJ1-2	TRBV24-1	few	.	13	TGTGCCACCAGTGAAGGACACCTTCTGGGCTACACCTTC	CATSEGHLLGYTF
TRBJ2-3	TRBV6-5	few	.	15	TGTGCCAGCAGTTACCGCCCGACGGCCACAGATACGCAGTATTTT	CASSYRPTATDTQYF
TRBJ2-3	TRBV9	.	TRBD1	17	TGTGCCAGCAGCGCCCTGGGACAGGGGAGAAGGACAGATACGCAGTATTTT	CASSALGQGRRTDTQYF
TRBJ2-1	TRBV19	once	TRBD2	14	TGTGCCAGTAGGCTAGTCGGGGGAGGGAATGAGCAGTTCTTC	CASRLVGGGNEQFF
TRBJ1-5	TRBV27	.	.	14	TGTGCCAGCAGTTTTTCCGGGACAACGGAGCCCCAGCATTTT	CASSFSGTTEPQHF
TRBJ1-2	TRBV6-2/TRBV6-3	few	.	15	TGTGCCAGCAGTTACTTATGGGACTCCGCGAATGGCTACACCTTC	CASSYLWDSANGYTF
TRBJ2-1	TRBV10-3	few	TRBD1	13	TGTGCCATCAGGGGACAGGTTGGTGGTGAGCAGTTCTTC	CAIRGQVGGEQFF
TRBJ2-7	TRBV18	.	.	14	TGTGCCAGCTCACTCGATAACGGTCCCTACGAGCAGTACTTC	CASSLDNGPYEQYF